This TCR beta chain was profiled in a study of blood T cell repertoires in COVID-19. Background on the study: The origin of the acute and convalescent COVID-19 samples was the United States, Italy and Spain.

Per germline, CDR1 MGHDK and CDR2 SYGVNS. V was trimmed by 4 bases and J by 0 bases, leaving 12 bases between them. CDR3 length: 15 amino acids. Clones were sequenced by immunoSEQ multiplex PCR, and TCRdb holds only the in-frame ones, with some missing. The sample shows some 48,000 clones, 89% of them seen only once. This receptor was identified in a human donor in a cohort sampled during active COVID-19. Sequencing was done on a sample of peripheral blood. The chain couples TRBV25-1 to TRBJ1-1; D is undetermined. The CDR3 is CASSGALQVNTEAFF. The CDR3 DNA is TGTGCCAGCAGTGGCGCTTTGCAGGTGAACACTGAAGCTTTCTTT.